The 2 T cell receptor beta chains presented below share a single source sample, sequenced in a study of blood T cell repertoires in COVID-19. Generated by immunoSEQ multiplex PCR, the TCRdb table keeps only in-frame clones and is missing some. The sample records more than 150,000 clones, 70% to 90% being singletons. Sequenced sample: peripheral blood. These receptors all stem from a man younger than 35 with acute or convalescent COVID-19.

V is TRBV6-5 and J is TRBJ1-5; weak D call: TRBD1 (6 bases). This CDR3 comprises 14 residues. Trimming cost V 6 bases and J 2 bases, with 11 bases left between them. Germline V CDR1 and CDR2: MNHEY, SVGAGI. The CDR3 sequence is CASSLQGRNQPQHF. CDR3 nucleotide sequence: TGTGCCAGCAGCTTACAGGGACGCAATCAGCCCCAGCATTTT.

The sample holds one count of this clone. This sequence joins TRBV3-1 (or the pseudogene TRBV3-2) and TRBJ1-2, with D uncertain. Germline CDR1 and CDR2: LGHDT and YNNKEL (reference sequence). CDR3 length: 13 amino acids. Trimming took 1 base from V and 8 from J, leaving 11 bases between them. CDR3 protein: CASSQARRVGYTF. The CDR3 DNA reads as TGTGCCAGCAGCCAAGCTCGTCGCGTCGGCTACACCTTC.